This TCR beta chain was sequenced in a study of OX40 agonist ivuxolimab in advanced cancers. On the study more broadly: Patients assigned to dose escalation were diagnosed with hepatocellular carcinoma, melanoma, renal cell or head and neck cancer.

The V gene's germline CDR1 is MNHNS and CDR2 SASEGT. With 0 bases removed from V and 3 bases from J, the gap between germline ends came to 6 bases. This CDR3 spans 14 amino acids. Study findings and constraints: At doses 0.1 to 3.0 mg/kg, CD4+ and CD8+ clones expanded. Compared with CD4+, CD8+ T cells on average had more expanded clones. Near-lowest levels of clonal expansion characterized partial responders at 0.1-3.0 mg/kg.

In the case of this clone: Its specificity is not known.

The protocol was immunoSEQ multiplex PCR, while the TCRdb copy is restricted to in-frame clones and leaves out a portion. The sample consists of tens of thousands of clones, roughly four fifths of them appearing once. The chain combines TRBV6-1 with TRBJ1-5, with D possibly being TRBD1 (5 bases). This clonotype originated in an adult with an advanced solid tumor such as melanoma, head and neck, liver or kidney cancer. Sequencing used CD4+ or CD8+ T cells sorted from blood, obtained in a trial of the OX40 agonist ivuxolimab. The CDR3 is CASSEARVNQPQHF. In DNA, the CDR3 is TGTGCCAGCAGTGAAGCCAGGGTCAATCAGCCCCAGCATTTT.